This T cell receptor beta chain is from a study of blood T cell repertoires in COVID-19. Study overall: Collection of acute and convalescent COVID-19 samples took place in the United States, Italy and Spain. The analysed material was cDNA or gDNA that came from T cells, B-cell-depleted T cells, or PBMCs.

As processed by the authors: Amplified reference gene primers provided the basis for estimating nucleated cell counts. The table came from immunoSEQ multiplex PCR; TCRdb's copy has only in-frame clones and leaves some out. The D gene and trimming were derived from the DNA, and the V and J assignments and clone size from that table. The table records over 110,000 clones, 80% of them present only once. This clone showed up many times. Sequenced: peripheral blood. This clonotype was obtained from a man between 65 and 79 years old who had recovered from COVID-19.

This CDR3 reads CASSSQAAYGYTF. The CDR3 DNA is TGTGCCAGCAGTTCACAGGCCGCGTATGGCTACACCTTC. This rearrangement joins TRBV7-9 to TRBJ1-2; perhaps TRBD1 as D (5 bases). The V end lost 6 bases, the J end lost 5 bases, and 13 bases lay between the germline ends. This CDR3 is built from 13 residues. Germline V CDR1 and CDR2: SEHNR, FQNEAQ (reference sequence).